A selection of T cell receptor beta chains follows, all from one sample in a study of CD8+CD57+ T cells in acquired aplastic anemia. TCRdb re-analysed the reads in MiXCR, keeping a single row per CDR3 protein. Among over 150,000 distinct CDR3 sequences listed, roughly half were seen once. The sequenced material came from sorted CD4+, CD8+, or CD8+CD57+ T cells (not recorded which) from PBMCs. These receptors were collected from a human donor with aplastic anemia. Each CDR3 is given with its conserved first and last residue. The order of the fields is D gene, J gene, V gene, clone size, CDR3 protein, CDR3 DNA. D genes are given only for firm matches. Size tells how often a clone was seen (once, few, many) or the class of an expanded clone, and some rows leave it out.

TRBD1 TRBJ2-7 TRBV20-1 few CSASQGANEQYF TGCAGTGCTAGCCAGGGGGCAAACGAGCAGTACTTC
NA TRBJ1-6 TRBV15 many CATSTTRDRAYSPLHF TGTGCCACCAGCACTACCCGGGACCGAGCATATTCACCCCTCCACTTT
NA TRBJ1-1 TRBV6-1 few CASSSRLAGGNTEAFF TGTGCCAGCAGCTCTAGGTTGGCCGGGGGGAACACTGAAGCTTTCTTT
TRBD1 TRBJ1-2 TRBV7-8 many CASSSGTANHYGYTF TGTGCCAGCAGCTCTGGGACAGCGAACCACTATGGCTACACCTTC
NA TRBJ1-1 TRBV5-1 many CASSELDGNTEAFF TGCGCCAGCAGCGAGTTGGACGGGAACACTGAAGCTTTCTTT
NA TRBJ2-5 TRBV27 few CASSLGQSQETQYF TGTGCCAGCAGTTTAGGGCAGTCACAAGAGACCCAGTACTTC
NA TRBJ1-1 TRBV7-9 NA CASSPPGYTEAFF TGTGCCAGCAGCCCCCCAGGCTACACTGAAGCTTTCTTT
NA TRBJ1-1 TRBV9 few CASSVEGTEAFF TGTGCCAGCAGCGTAGAAGGGACTGAAGCTTTCTTT
NA TRBJ2-7 TRBV4-3 many CASSQEVGYRDDLSYEQYF TGCGCCAGCAGCCAAGAGGTGGGGTACAGGGACGACCTCTCCTACGAGCAGTACTTC
TRBD1 TRBJ2-7 TRBV5-5 many CASSLGRGNSYEQYF TGTGCCAGCAGCTTGGGCAGGGGGAACTCCTACGAGCAGTACTTC
TRBD2 TRBJ2-1 TRBV7-6 many CASSSPTSGGAKNEQFF TGTGCCAGCAGCTCACCGACTAGCGGGGGGGCTAAAAATGAGCAGTTCTTC
NA TRBJ1-5 TRBV2 NA CASSELRASNQPQHF TGTGCCAGCAGTGAATTAAGGGCAAGCAATCAGCCCCAGCATTTT
TRBD2 TRBJ2-3 TRBV2 NA CASSAYSGGDTDTQYF TGTGCCAGCAGTGCATATAGCGGGGGGGACACAGATACGCAGTATTTT
NA TRBJ2-7 TRBV4-2 NA CASSQDHQLLYYEQYF TGTGCCAGCAGCCAAGATCACCAGCTTCTTTATTACGAGCAGTACTTC
TRBD2 TRBJ2-1 TRBV11-1 NA CASSRAGLAEYDEQFF TGTGCCAGCAGCCGAGCGGGGCTAGCGGAGTACGATGAGCAGTTCTTC
NA TRBJ2-2 TRBV19 medium-sized CASSPRGFQTGELFF TGTGCCAGTAGTCCCCGGGGATTCCAGACCGGGGAGCTGTTTTTT